This T cell receptor beta chain was observed in a study of tissue T cells after allogeneic stem cell transplantation. The time point was: mouse harvest day 7 after allogeneic transplant. Mouse grafts combined 10^7 T-cell-depleted bone marrow cells with 10^6 splenic CD5+ T cells. Study observations and caveats: The study did not identify alloreactive or antigen-specific tissue TCRs, and some clones might be persisting host cells. Within patients, tissue anatomy strongly shaped TCR repertoire composition. The patient cohort was small and clinically heterogeneous, with limited sampling depth.

About this clone: As yet, its antigen is unknown. The gene names given are mouse names.

Assay: immunoSEQ multiplex PCR; the TCRdb copy retains only in-frame clones and omits some. The sample lists about 3,000 clones; about three fifths were seen once. Sample: gut tissue. This sequence originates from a female BALB/c mouse given C57BL/6 T cells with graft-versus-host disease after an allogeneic hematopoietic cell transplant.

CDR3 DNA (partial): TGTGCCAGCTCTCTCGAGGGAAGGGGCACCGGGCAGCTCTAC. Amino acids: CASSLEGRGTGQLY. The complete CDR3 reads CASSLEGRGTGQLYF. The genes are TRBV12-2 and TRBJ2-2, with D possibly matching TRBD1 (5 bases). With the read ending 1 residue before the CDR3 end, the germline J gene is used to fill in that end. Trimming shortened V by 0 bases and J by 4 bases, and 11 bases separated the two germline ends. The CDR3 covers 15 residues. Germline V gene lookup returns CDR1 SGHLS and CDR2 HYDKME.